Listed here is a single TCR beta chain. This entry belongs to a study of blood T cells in healthy people across ages. Trimming left V 4 bases short and J 0 bases short, with 13 bases between. The CDR3 covers 14 residues. From germline, CDR1 is DFQATT and CDR2 SNEGSKA (reference sequence). Next came a second PCR, run for about 7 to 12 cycles, which used a sample-barcoded 5' primer along with a J-beta primer mix. TCRdb reprocessed the 5' RACE reads with MiXCR, giving one entry per CDR3 protein. Here the sample spans hundreds of thousands of distinct CDR3 sequences, under 65% being singletons. Source material: blood. The chain joins TRBV20-1 to TRBJ2-7; D remains ambiguous. This receptor was identified in a man aged 60-69 years in good health. As DNA, the CDR3 is TGCAGTGCTACAGGAACGGGTAGCTCCTACGAGCAGTACTTC. This translates into CSATGTGSSYEQYF.